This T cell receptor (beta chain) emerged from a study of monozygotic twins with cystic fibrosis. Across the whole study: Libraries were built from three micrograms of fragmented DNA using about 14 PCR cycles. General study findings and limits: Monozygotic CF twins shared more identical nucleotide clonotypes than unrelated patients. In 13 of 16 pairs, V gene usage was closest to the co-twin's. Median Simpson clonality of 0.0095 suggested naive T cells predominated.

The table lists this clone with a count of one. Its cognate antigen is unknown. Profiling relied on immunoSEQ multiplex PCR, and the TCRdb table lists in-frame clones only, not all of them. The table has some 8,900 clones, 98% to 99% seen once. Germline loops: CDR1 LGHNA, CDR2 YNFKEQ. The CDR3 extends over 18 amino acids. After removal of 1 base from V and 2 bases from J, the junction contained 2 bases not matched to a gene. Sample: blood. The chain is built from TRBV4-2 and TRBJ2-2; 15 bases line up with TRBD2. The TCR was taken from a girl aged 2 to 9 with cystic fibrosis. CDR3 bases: TGTGCCAGCAGCCAAGGGACTAGCGGGAGGGCCAACACCGGGGAGCTGTTTTTT. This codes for CASSQGTSGRANTGELFF.